The 32 T cell receptor beta chains in this list originate from one sample, sequenced in a study of memory CD4+ T cells and cytomegalovirus serostatus. This table comes from immunoSEQ multiplex PCR, and its TCRdb copy is limited to in-frame clones, with some not included. The sample shows about 56,000 clones, over 65% of them seen only once. The sort gate was single viable CD3+CD4+CD8-CD45RO+ cells for memory CD4+ T cells. Sequencing was carried out using memory CD4+ T cells from blood. These receptors all come from an adult in good health and CMV-seropositive.

The chain has TRBV7-3 and TRBJ2-2, with no clear D. CDR1 and CDR2 (germline): SGHTA, FQGTGA. This CDR3 has 15 amino acids. V gave up 1 base and J gave up 5 bases, with 11 bases separating them. This CDR3 reads CASSLIGSGTGELFF. The CDR3 coding sequence is TGTGCCAGCAGCTTAATTGGGTCGGGTACCGGGGAGCTGTTTTTT.

The rearrangement links TRBV2 to TRBJ1-1; D call uncertain. V lost 8 bases to trimming and J lost 2 bases, with 12 bases between them. Germline CDR1 is SNHLY and CDR2 is FYNNEI. The CDR3 is made up of 13 amino acids. The CDR3 nucleotides are TGTGCCAGCCAATCCGGACCTAACACTGAAGCTTTCTTT. It encodes CASQSGPNTEAFF.

In this sample, this clone turned up many times. The chain has TRBV28 and TRBJ1-2, with D possibly matching TRBD1 (5 bases). Germline V CDR1 and CDR2: MDHEN, SYDVKM. Deletions cut 2 bases from V and 0 bases from J, with 19 bases between. The CDR3 is 18 residues long. DNA for the CDR3: TGTGCCAGCAGTTTAGGCCGCGGCTCCGGGACTCCTAACTATGGCTACACCTTC. Protein: CASSLGRGSGTPNYGYTF.

The chain carries TRBV30 and TRBJ1-4; D remains ambiguous. Trimming took 1 base from V and 3 from J, leaving 3 bases between them. The germline CDR1 and CDR2 sequences are GTSNPN and SVGIG (reference sequence). The CDR3 sequence is 12 residues long. The CDR3 loop reads CAWSDANEKLFF. The CDR3 DNA sequence: TGTGCCTGGAGTGACGCTAATGAAAAACTGTTTTTT.

The CDR3 nucleotides read TGTGCCAGTAGTGCCCTCCTGAACACCGGGGAGCTGTTTTTT. It specifies CASSALLNTGELFF. The chain uses TRBV19 and TRBJ2-2, with D unclear. Between the trimmed V and J ends, which lost 5 bases and 1 base, there was a span of 8 bases. Germline V gene lookup returns CDR1 LNHDA and CDR2 SQIVND (reference sequence). CDR3 length: 14 residues.

The chain combines TRBV5-6 with TRBJ2-4; 7 nucleotides line up with TRBD2. CDR1 SGHDT and CDR2 YYEEEE come from the germline V gene. Trimming took 5 bases from V and 0 from J; bases not matched to a gene: 2. The CDR3 extends over 14 amino acids. CDR3 in amino acids: CASSIAGAKNIQYF. The CDR3 bases are TGTGCCAGCAGTATAGCGGGAGCCAAAAACATTCAGTACTTC.

The chain joins TRBV7-2 to TRBJ2-1; perhaps TRBD2 as D (5 bases). This CDR3 is 15 amino acids long. Germline assignment: CDR1 SGHTA and CDR2 FQGNSA. V was cut by 1 base and J by 4 bases, with 11 bases left in between. In DNA form, the CDR3 reads TGTGCCAGCAGCTTAGAGCGGAGCCAGTACAATGAGCAGTTCTTC. Protein: CASSLERSQYNEQFF.

This clone was counted between two and nine times. The V call is TRBV5-6, the J call TRBJ1-2, with TRBD1 identical over 7 bases. Per germline, CDR1 SGHDT and CDR2 YYEEEE. After removal of 4 bases from V and 10 bases from J, the junction contained 16 bases not matched to a gene. The CDR3 sequence is 15 residues long. CDR3 in DNA: TGTGCCAGCAGCCTCAGACAGGGCGGCCTAACTCTCTACACCTTC. This encodes CASSLRQGGLTLYTF.

The chain carries TRBV21-1 and TRBJ2-7; TRBD2 reflects the table's D call only, with no check against the DNA. TRBV21-1 is labeled a pseudogene. This CDR3 spans 15 amino acids. CDR3 sequence (DNA): TGTGCCAGCAGCAAAGATGTAGCGGACTCCTACGAGCAGTACTTC. It encodes CASSKDVADSYEQYF.

This clone was seen more than once but under ten times. The chain uses TRBV4-1 and TRBJ2-3, with TRBD2 matching 8 bases. This CDR3 region has 17 residues. Germline V gene data show CDR1 as MGHRA and CDR2 as YSYEKL. Unmatched junction bases numbered 13, after V lost 3 bases and J lost 5 bases. This CDR3 is CASSQALLSGMQDTQYF. The CDR3 bases are TGCGCCAGCAGCCAGGCGTTACTTAGCGGGATGCAAGATACGCAGTATTTT.

The chain is built from TRBV6-1 and TRBJ2-6; D is unclear. This CDR3 region has 17 residues. The V end lost 0 bases, the J end lost 0 bases, and 9 bases lay between the germline ends. Germline CDR1 reads MNHNS; CDR2 reads SASEGT. In DNA, the CDR3 is TGTGCCAGCAGTGAAGCCAGTAGAAGCTCTGGGGCCAACGTCCTGACTTTC. Translation gives CASSEASRSSGANVLTF.

The chain employs TRBV28 and TRBJ2-3, with 7 bases matching TRBD1. The CDR3 runs to 15 residues. The junction had 3 bases not matched to a gene; V was cut back by 2 bases and J by 1 base. Germline CDR1 MDHEN, CDR2 SYDVKM. In DNA, the CDR3 is TGTGCCAGCAGTTTAAGACAGGGCGGCACAGATACGCAGTATTTT. It encodes CASSLRQGGTDTQYF.

This clone was observed a few times. This chain connects TRBV28 to TRBJ1-5; TRBD1 is a possible D gene (6 bases). Trimming removed 7 bases from V and 0 bases from J, with 22 bases in between. Germline loops: CDR1 MDHEN, CDR2 SYDVKM. The CDR3 sequence is 18 residues long. The CDR3 loop reads CASTYTGTLSYSNQPQHF. CDR3 bases: TGTGCCAGCACATACACAGGGACGCTATCGTATAGCAATCAGCCCCAGCATTTT. Full variable domain (missing parts from reference TRBV28 and TRBJ1-5): DVKVTQSSRYLVKRTGEKVFLECVQDMDHENMFWYRQDPGLGLRLIYFSYDVKMKEKGDIPEGYSVSREKKERFSLILESASTNQTSMYLCASTYTGTLSYSNQPQHFGDGTRLSIL.

The sample holds a few counts of this clone. The rearrangement uses TRBV4-2 and TRBJ1-2; a possible D gene is TRBD1 (5 bases). CDR3 size: 17 residues. The ends were cut back, 0 bases at V and 5 bases at J, with 19 bases in the middle. CDR1 is LGHNA, CDR2 YNFKEQ, per germline. The CDR3 DNA sequence: TGTGCCAGCAGCCAAGACCATCGAGACGGGACGGTTTATGGCTACACCTTC. Translation: CASSQDHRDGTVYGYTF.

The chain employs TRBV28 and TRBJ2-7; 7 nucleotides match TRBD2. Germline CDR1 MDHEN, CDR2 SYDVKM. Losses at the gene ends were 3 bases for V and 4 bases for J; bases not matched to a gene: 6. The CDR3 is 14 amino acids. The CDR3 region is CASSFASGVYEQYF. CDR3 bases: TGTGCCAGCAGTTTCGCTAGCGGAGTTTACGAGCAGTACTTC. The full variable domain, its missing parts supplied by reference TRBV28 and TRBJ2-7, is DVKVTQSSRYLVKRTGEKVFLECVQDMDHENMFWYRQDPGLGLRLIYFSYDVKMKEKGDIPEGYSVSREKKERFSLILESASTNQTSMYLCASSFASGVYEQYFGPGTRLTVT.

This sequence joins TRBV2 and TRBJ2-2; D may be TRBD1 (5 bases). Germline V gene sequence: CDR1 SNHLY, CDR2 FYNNEI. CDR3 length: 14 amino acids. V was cut by 5 bases and J by 5 bases, with 12 bases left in between. The CDR3 DNA sequence: TGTGCCAGCAGTAAGGGGTCAAAAACCGGGGAGCTGTTTTTT. As protein: CASSKGSKTGELFF.

The chain joins TRBV11-3 to TRBJ1-1; D not certain. V was trimmed by 0 bases and J by 0 bases, leaving 11 bases between them. From germline, CDR1 is SGHNT and CDR2 YENEEA. The CDR3 is 16 amino acids. CDR3 amino acids: CASSLDQGPVNTEAFF. DNA of the CDR3: TGTGCCAGCAGCTTAGATCAAGGACCCGTGAACACTGAAGCTTTCTTT.

The gene calls are TRBV15 and TRBJ2-7; 14 positions match TRBD2. The CDR3 totals 16 residues. Looked up from germline, CDR1 is LNHNV and CDR2 is YYDKDF (reference sequence). V shed 4 bases, J shed 2 bases, and the junction held 4 bases outside the gene matches. CDR3 nucleotide sequence: TGTGCCACCAGCACGGGACTAGCGGGAGCACCCTACGAGCAGTACTTC. Translation gives CATSTGLAGAPYEQYF.

This clone was counted once. J is TRBJ2-2 and V is TRBV6-6, with 9 nucleotides matching TRBD2. This CDR3 has 15 amino acids. J gave up 4 bases and V 5 bases, and 5 bases lay outside the gene matches. The germline V gene has CDR1 MNHNY and CDR2 SVGAGI (reference sequence). As DNA, the CDR3 is TGTGCCAGCAGTAGCGGGGGGCTGGGCACCGGGGAGCTGTTTTTT. Protein: CASSSGGLGTGELFF.

This chain uses TRBV2 with TRBJ2-1; D possibly corresponds to TRBD2 (6 bases). Germline CDR1 SNHLY, CDR2 FYNNEI. The length of the CDR3 is 14 residues. V was pared by 3 bases and J by 10 bases, with 16 bases between. The CDR3 coding sequence is TGTGCCAGCAGTGATCTAGCGCCGGCCAAGGAGCAGTTCTTC. This encodes CASSDLAPAKEQFF.

The chain recombines TRBV30 with TRBJ1-3; 7 nucleotides align to TRBD1. Germline CDR1 and CDR2: GTSNPN and SVGIG (reference sequence). V lost 4 bases, J lost 4 bases, and 16 bases stayed unmatched. This CDR3 has 17 amino acids. CDR3 region: CAWTTGQPGAGGNTIYF. In nucleotides, the CDR3 is TGTGCCTGGACTACGGGACAGCCTGGGGCGGGGGGAAACACCATATATTTT.

The V and J genes are TRBV7-2 and TRBJ2-1; 7 bases line up with TRBD2. This CDR3 has 17 amino acids. From germline, CDR1 is SGHTA and CDR2 FQGNSA. The trim removed 2 bases at V and 6 bases at J, leaving 13 bases unmatched. The CDR3 region has the DNA TGTGCCAGCAGCTTATGGGGCGGGAGCGGTGGGCTCAATGAGCAGTTCTTC. This translates into CASSLWGGSGGLNEQFF.

V and J are TRBV28 and TRBJ1-2; tentatively, D is TRBD1 (5 bases). Germline V gene lookup returns CDR1 MDHEN and CDR2 SYDVKM. V gave up 6 bases and J gave up 4 bases, with 12 bases separating them. There are 13 residues in the CDR3. The DNA for the CDR3 is TGTGCCAGCAGACAGACAGACATCTATGGCTACACCTTC. This encodes CASRQTDIYGYTF.

The DNA for the CDR3 is TGCGCCAGCAGCCAAAGGACAGGTTTGAACACTGAAGCTTTCTTT. Amino acids: CASSQRTGLNTEAFF. V gene TRBV4-3 combines with J gene TRBJ1-1; TRBD1 matches 7 bases. V lost 2 bases, J lost 0 bases, and 3 bases stayed unmatched. CDR3 length: 15 amino acids. The germline CDR1 and CDR2 sequences are LGHNA and YSLEER.

The chain couples TRBV7-2 to TRBJ2-1; a weak D match, TRBD2 (6 bases). Looked up from germline, CDR1 is SGHTA and CDR2 is FQGNSA. This CDR3 is built from 17 residues. The germline V and J ends were trimmed by 1 base and 4 bases, with 17 bases remaining between them. The CDR3: CASSLGGERRRYNEQFF. The CDR3 DNA sequence: TGTGCCAGCAGCTTAGGGGGGGAGCGCAGGAGGTACAATGAGCAGTTCTTC. Combining the CDR3 with reference TRBV7-2 and TRBJ2-1 gives the whole variable domain GAGVSQSPSNKVTEKGKDVELRCDPISGHTALYWYRQSLGQGLEFLIYFQGNSAPDKSGLPSDRFSAERTGGSVSTLTIQRTQQEDSAVYLCASSLGGERRRYNEQFFGPGTRLTVL.

The V gene is TRBV28, the J gene TRBJ2-3, with D possibly TRBD2 on 5 matching bases. The CDR3 totals 13 residues. Germline V gene sequence: CDR1 MDHEN, CDR2 SYDVKM. The V and J ends lost 7 bases and 3 bases respectively, with 11 bases between them. CDR3 DNA: TGTGCCAGCAACCCATCGGGGACAGATACGCAGTATTTT. Amino acid sequence: CASNPSGTDTQYF.

The chain carries TRBV28 and TRBJ2-3; 8 bases are a match to TRBD2. The germline V gene encodes CDR1 MDHEN and CDR2 SYDVKM. This CDR3 contains 14 residues. The junction had 5 bases not matched to a gene; V was cut back by 2 bases and J by 7 bases. The CDR3: CASSLREGLHTQYF. The CDR3 DNA follows: TGTGCCAGCAGTTTACGGGAGGGCCTGCATACGCAGTATTTT.

V and J are TRBV7-7 and TRBJ2-2; TRBD2 agrees at 7 bases. The CDR3 spans 19 residues. Germline assignment: CDR1 SSHAT and CDR2 FNYEAQ (reference sequence). The V and J ends lost 2 bases and 1 base, in that order; junction bases with no gene match: 13. CDR3 coding DNA: TGTGCCAGCAGCTTATTCGGGGGAGCTAGCGGCCGGAACACCGGGGAGCTGTTTTTT. As protein: CASSLFGGASGRNTGELFF. The full variable domain, completed using reference TRBV7-7 and TRBJ2-2, is GAGVSQSPRYKVTKRGQDVTLRCDPISSHATLYWYQQALGQGPEFLTYFNYEAQPDKSGLPSDRFSAERPEGSISTLTIQRTEQRDSAMYRCASSLFGGASGRNTGELFFGEGSRLTVL.

This clone was observed a handful of times. The V gene is TRBV7-8, the J gene TRBJ2-7, with a possible D match to TRBD2 (6 bases). Trimming removed 5 bases from V and 4 bases from J, with 18 bases in between. The CDR3 totals 15 residues. Germline V lookup: CDR1 SGHVS, CDR2 FQNEAQ. The CDR3 loop reads CASSGRWGDGYEQYF. The DNA for the CDR3 is TGTGCCAGCAGCGGGAGGTGGGGCGACGGGTACGAGCAGTACTTC.

This clone was detected only once. The CDR3 nucleotides are TGTGCCAGCTCACTTTGGAGTAGCAATCAGCCCCAGCATTTT. This encodes CASSLWSSNQPQHF. The rearrangement uses TRBV2 and TRBJ1-5; D gene ambiguous. Trimming shortened V by 8 bases and J by 0 bases, and 11 bases separated the two germline ends. This CDR3 comprises 14 residues. Germline V gene sequence: CDR1 SNHLY, CDR2 FYNNEI.

This chain joins TRBV10-3 and TRBJ1-5, with unresolved D. Between the trimmed V and J ends, which lost 2 bases and 3 bases, there was a span of 14 bases. Per germline, CDR1 ENHRY and CDR2 SYGVKD. The CDR3 runs 16 residues. Written as DNA, the CDR3 is TGTGCCATCAGTGAGGTAGGGTTTAATGACAATCAGCCCCAGCATTTT. Translation: CAISEVGFNDNQPQHF.

The V call is TRBV6-5, the J call TRBJ1-4; perhaps TRBD1 as D (6 bases). Trimming removed 10 bases from V and 5 bases from J, with 14 bases in between. The CDR3 contains 13 residues. The germline gives CDR1 MNHEY, CDR2 SVGAGI. CDR3 amino acids: CATLDSSNEKLFF. CDR3 bases: TGTGCCACCCTGGACAGTTCGAATGAAAAACTGTTTTTT.